The 21 T cell receptor beta chains below all came from one sample that was sequenced in a study of beta chain features in type 1 diabetes. Study conclusions and caveats: All four CD4+ subsets from Type 1 diabetes patients carried moderately but significantly shorter TCRB CDR3s.

Expressed TCRB transcripts were sequenced because the entire RNA isolate underwent reverse transcription. TCRdb's copy holds only in-frame clones and misses some; the assay was immunoSEQ multiplex PCR. Of about 740,000 clones listed, around an eighth were seen once; the top ten hold around 0.022%. No cognate antigen is known for these TCRs. The sequenced material came from naive CD4+ T cells from blood. The receptors were sampled from a man between 18 and 29 years old with type 1 diabetes.

The chain combines TRBV4-1 with TRBJ1-5, with 8 bases fitting TRBD1. J was trimmed by 2 bases and V by 8 bases; bases with no gene match: 14. Germline V gives CDR1 MGHRA, CDR2 YSYEKL. The CDR3 consists of 17 residues. Here the CDR3 DNA reads TGCGCCAGCCCCCTCGGACAGGGTAGGCAATGCAATCAGCCCCAGCATTTT. This encodes CASPLGQGRQCNQPQHF.

The chain has TRBV30 and TRBJ1-2; no reliable D call. This CDR3 has 12 residues. Germline assignment: CDR1 GTSNPN and CDR2 SVGIG (reference sequence). Trimming cost V 8 bases and J 1 base, with 11 bases left between them. CDR3 protein: CAGTPHNYGYTF. In nucleotides, the CDR3 is TGTGCCGGAACCCCCCATAACTATGGCTACACCTTC. The full variable domain, in which reference TRBV30 and TRBJ1-2 provide the parts outside the CDR3, is SQTIHQWPATLVQPVGSPLSLECTVEGTSNPNLYWYRQAAGRGLQLLFYSVGIGQISSEVPQNLSASRPQDRQFILSSKKLLLSDSGFYLCAGTPHNYGYTFGSGTRLTVV.

This clone was picked up a small number of times. CDR3 bases: TGTGCCAGCAGCTTTTTGGCCAGCTTAGCGGGGACCGGGGAGCTGTTTTTT. Protein product: CASSFLASLAGTGELFF. The rearrangement uses TRBV7-9 and TRBJ2-2; 8 bases map to TRBD2. The CDR3 loop spans 17 amino acids. Germline CDR1 SEHNR, CDR2 FQNEAQ (reference sequence). Trimming removed 3 bases from V and 5 bases from J; junction bases left unmatched: 11.

The CDR3 reads CAWSAPGDGYTIYF. CDR3 nucleotides: TGTGCCTGGAGCGCCCCCGGGGATGGGTACACCATATATTTT. This sequence joins TRBV30 and TRBJ1-3; D gene uncertain. Per germline, CDR1 GTSNPN and CDR2 SVGIG (reference sequence). V lost 3 bases, J lost 8 bases, and 17 bases lay in between. The CDR3 runs 14 residues.

The V call is TRBV28, the J call TRBJ2-1; TRBD1 aligns across 7 bases. The CDR3 contains 12 residues. Trimming removed 6 bases from V and 8 bases from J; junction bases left unmatched: 4. Germline V gives CDR1 MDHEN, CDR2 SYDVKM. Here the CDR3 DNA reads TGTGCCAGCAGCGACAGGGTAGATGAGCAGTTCTTC. Translation: CASSDRVDEQFF. Looking up the rest from reference TRBV28 and TRBJ2-1 gives the full variable domain: DVKVTQSSRYLVKRTGEKVFLECVQDMDHENMFWYRQDPGLGLRLIYFSYDVKMKEKGDIPEGYSVSREKKERFSLILESASTNQTSMYLCASSDRVDEQFFGPGTRLTVL.

This clone showed up just a few times. V is TRBV7-9 and J is TRBJ1-1; maybe TRBD1 (6 bases). This CDR3 has 15 residues. In germline, CDR1 is SEHNR, CDR2 FQNEAQ (reference sequence). Trimming took 1 base from V and 5 from J, leaving 14 bases between them. The CDR3: CASSLGIKRGTEAFF. The CDR3 DNA follows: TGTGCCAGCAGCTTAGGGATAAAGAGGGGGACTGAAGCTTTCTTT.

The table lists this clone with a few counts. The CDR3: CASSFQERPQHF. The DNA of the CDR3 is TGTGCCAGCAGCTTCCAGGAACGGCCCCAGCATTTT. The chain combines TRBV5-6 with TRBJ1-5, with D hard to call. V lost 2 bases and J 9 bases, leaving 9 bases between the germline ends. This CDR3 spans 12 amino acids. Germline V gene data show CDR1 as SGHDT and CDR2 as YYEEEE. Using reference TRBV5-6 and TRBJ1-5 for the parts outside the CDR3, the full variable domain is DAGVTQSPTHLIKTRGQQVTLRCSPKSGHDTVSWYQQALGQGPQFIFQYYEEEERQRGNFPDRFSGHQFPNYSSELNVNALLLGDSALYLCASSFQERPQHFGDGTRLSIL.

This sequence joins TRBV18 and TRBJ2-7, with 9 nucleotides matching TRBD1. The CDR3 totals 16 residues. V was pared by 3 bases and J by 2 bases, with 8 bases of the junction left unmatched. Germline V gene data show CDR1 as KGHSH and CDR2 as LQKENI. The CDR3 DNA follows: TGTGCCAGCTCACCGACCGGGACAGGGAATACCTACGAGCAGTACTTC. It specifies CASSPTGTGNTYEQYF.

Only a few counts were recorded for this clone. V and J are TRBV10-3 and TRBJ2-2; 8 nucleotides line up with TRBD1. With V trimmed by 0 bases and J by 3 bases, 0 bases remained unmatched. This CDR3 comprises 15 residues. Germline V CDR1 and CDR2: ENHRY, SYGVKD. The CDR3: CAISESDRDTGELFF. The CDR3 DNA follows: TGTGCCATCAGTGAGTCGGACAGGGACACCGGGGAGCTGTTTTTT.

In regard to this clone: Other DNA sequences of this sample code for an identical CDR3. The rearrangement joins TRBV30 to TRBJ1-1; D not resolved. The germline gives CDR1 GTSNPN, CDR2 SVGIG (reference sequence). This CDR3 has 13 residues. V shed 0 bases and J shed 6 bases, with 11 bases lying between them. CDR3 sequence reads: CAWSVRPPAEAFF. The CDR3 DNA is TGTGCCTGGAGTGTACGGCCCCCCGCTGAAGCTTTCTTT.

This clone was picked up a small number of times. The gene calls are TRBV11-3 and TRBJ1-1; 12 bases match TRBD1. The germline V gene has CDR1 SGHNT and CDR2 YENEEA. V gave up 4 bases and J gave up 2 bases; unmatched junction bases: 2. This CDR3 has 15 residues. CDR3 sequence (DNA): TGTGCCAGCAGCTGGGACAGGGGGCTCAACACTGAAGCTTTCTTT. Translation gives CASSWDRGLNTEAFF.

This clone has more than one count but fewer than ten. This sample includes further DNA sequences coding for the same CDR3. The chain employs TRBV7-9 and TRBJ2-7; no definite D call. This CDR3 has 12 amino acids. V gave up 1 base and J gave up 1 base, with 2 bases separating them. Germline V gene data show CDR1 as SEHNR and CDR2 as FQNEAQ (reference sequence). The CDR3 region has the DNA TGTGCCAGCAGCTTAGGATCCTACGAGCAGTACTTC. Protein sequence: CASSLGSYEQYF.

The chain is built from TRBV5-1 and TRBJ2-3; the match to TRBD1 covers 7 bases. The CDR3 runs to 15 residues. The germline V gene encodes CDR1 SGHRS and CDR2 YFSETQ. V shed 4 bases, J shed 7 bases, and the junction held 12 bases outside the gene matches. The CDR3 loop is CASSTSGTETNTQYF. The CDR3 nucleotides read TGCGCCAGCAGCACCTCCGGGACAGAGACGAATACGCAGTATTTT.

This clone was observed a handful of times. The chain couples TRBV2 to TRBJ1-2, with D uncertain. V gave up 0 bases and J gave up 2 bases, with 7 bases separating them. CDR3 length equals 14 residues. Germline values: CDR1 SNHLY, CDR2 FYNNEI. CDR3 amino acids: CASSEAYQNYGYTF. In DNA, the CDR3 is TGTGCCAGCAGTGAAGCGTACCAGAACTATGGCTACACCTTC.

This clone was picked up a small number of times. The chain employs TRBV18 and TRBJ2-1; D possibly uses TRBD1 or TRBD2 (6 bases each). The CDR3 covers 13 residues. Germline V lookup: CDR1 KGHSH, CDR2 LQKENI. The V and J ends lost 2 bases and 7 bases respectively, with 9 bases between them. CDR3 amino acids: CASSPGGQNEQFF. The DNA for the CDR3 is TGTGCCAGCTCACCAGGGGGGCAAAATGAGCAGTTCTTC.

For the CDR3, the DNA is TGTGCCAGCACCTCACCGACCCGCTACTCTGGAAACACCATATATTTT. It is translated as CASTSPTRYSGNTIYF. This rearrangement joins TRBV21-1 to TRBJ1-3. TRBV21-1 is described as a pseudogene. This CDR3 has 16 amino acids.

The V call is TRBV6-5, the J call TRBJ1-5; TRBD1 matches 9 bases. The V segment lost 5 bases and the J segment 11 bases; nucleotides outside the gene matches: 4. The CDR3 contains 12 residues. Germline lookup yields CDR1 MNHEY and CDR2 SVGAGI. The CDR3 DNA reads as TGTGCCAGCAGTCAAGGGACAGGGTCCCAGCATTTT. As protein: CASSQGTGSQHF.

This clone has only a few counts. This chain uses TRBV6-6 with TRBJ1-1; D not resolved. The CDR3 is 14 amino acids. Germline V CDR1 and CDR2: MNHNY, SVGAGI (reference sequence). Trimming cost V 6 bases and J 1 base, with 12 bases left between them. The CDR3: CASSVIEGNTEAFF. DNA of the CDR3: TGTGCCAGCAGCGTAATCGAGGGGAACACTGAAGCTTTCTTT.

The chain uses TRBV28 and TRBJ1-1; 7 nucleotides align to TRBD1. The CDR3 has 15 residues. The germline CDR1 and CDR2 sequences are MDHEN and SYDVKM. The trim removed 5 bases at V and 5 bases at J, leaving 11 bases unmatched. The CDR3 DNA sequence: TGTGCCAGCAGTCCTCCTACAGGGGATGAGACTGAAGCTTTCTTT. Its protein is CASSPPTGDETEAFF. Full variable domain (rest looked up from reference TRBV28 and TRBJ1-1): DVKVTQSSRYLVKRTGEKVFLECVQDMDHENMFWYRQDPGLGLRLIYFSYDVKMKEKGDIPEGYSVSREKKERFSLILESASTNQTSMYLCASSPPTGDETEAFFGQGTRLTVV.

J is TRBJ1-1 and V is TRBV6-1, with unresolved D. Trimming pared 3 bases from V and 6 bases from J, leaving 11 bases between. Germline V gene sequence: CDR1 MNHNS, CDR2 SASEGT. The CDR3 consists of 13 residues. DNA for the CDR3: TGTGCCAGCAGTGAGGTCTCAACTGCTGAAGCTTTCTTT. This codes for CASSEVSTAEAFF.

This clone occurred a few times. The chain is built from TRBV2 and TRBJ1-1, with 8 bases lining up with TRBD1. The junction had 4 bases not matched to a gene; V was cut back by 4 bases and J by 3 bases. Germline V CDR1 and CDR2: SNHLY, FYNNEI. CDR3 length: 14 residues. The CDR3, as DNA: TGTGCCAGCAGTGCTCAGGGACAGGACACTGAAGCTTTCTTT. Amino acids: CASSAQGQDTEAFF.